Detailed here is one T cell receptor (beta chain). The data originate from a study of blood T cell repertoires in COVID-19. As for the study in general: The United States, Italy and Spain were the sources of the acute and convalescent COVID-19 samples.

The V and J ends lost 2 bases and 4 bases respectively, with 11 bases between them. CDR3 length equals 14 residues. Per germline, CDR1 KGHSH and CDR2 LQKENI. Per the authors' pipeline: Reference gene primer amplification yielded estimated nucleated cell counts. The assay was immunoSEQ multiplex PCR, and TCRdb's table has in-frame clones only and misses some. For V, J and clone size, that table is used; D and trimming come from the DNA. The table has over 45,000 clones, 80% to 85% seen once. This clonotype was obtained from an older man with acute or convalescent COVID-19. This rearrangement joins TRBV18 to TRBJ1-2; D might be TRBD1 (5 bases). The sample consisted of peripheral blood. CDR3 DNA: TGTGCCAGCTCACCAGACGACAGCCTCTATGGCTACACCTTC. This sequence encodes CASSPDDSLYGYTF.